This is a list of T cell receptor beta chains from one sample in a study of blood T cells in healthy people across ages. TCRdb itself ran the 5' RACE reads through MiXCR, one entry per CDR3 protein. The profile shows roughly 830,000 distinct CDR3 sequences, 60% to 80% of them singletons. Sequencing was carried out using blood. The receptors originated from a man aged 30-40 years in good health. Each CDR3 is given with its conserved first and last residue. D genes are given only for firm matches. Rows may omit the clone size; those that give it use once, few, many or a size class.

abundance: NA
j_gene: TRBJ2-1
d_gene: NA
v_gene: TRBV27
CDR3aa: CASSLGLPSSYNEQFF
CDR3nt: TGTGCCAGCAGTTTAGGTCTCCCGAGCTCCTACAATGAGCAGTTCTTC

abundance: NA
j_gene: TRBJ2-1
d_gene: NA
v_gene: TRBV12-3/TRBV12-4
CDR3aa: CASSSNEAGRHNEQFF
CDR3nt: TGTGCCAGCAGTTCCAACGAGGCGGGGCGCCACAATGAGCAGTTCTTC

abundance: once
j_gene: TRBJ2-1
d_gene: NA
v_gene: TRBV6-5
CDR3aa: CASSSDPAAYNEQFF
CDR3nt: TGTGCCAGCAGCTCCGATCCGGCAGCTTACAATGAGCAGTTCTTC

abundance: NA
j_gene: TRBJ1-2
d_gene: NA
v_gene: TRBV7-2
CDR3aa: CASSQGLGGYTF
CDR3nt: TGTGCCAGCAGCCAGGGGTTAGGGGGCTACACCTTC

abundance: NA
j_gene: TRBJ2-1
d_gene: NA
v_gene: TRBV5-1
CDR3aa: CASSLGTENEQFF
CDR3nt: TGCGCCAGCAGCTTGGGGACAGAGAATGAGCAGTTCTTC

abundance: NA
j_gene: TRBJ2-7
d_gene: NA
v_gene: TRBV4-3
CDR3aa: CASSHVAHSSYEQYF
CDR3nt: TGCGCCAGCAGCCATGTCGCGCATTCTAGCTACGAGCAGTACTTC

abundance: few
j_gene: TRBJ2-7
d_gene: NA
v_gene: TRBV20-1
CDR3aa: CSAKIGGLSYEQYF
CDR3nt: TGCAGTGCTAAGATTGGGGGCTTGTCCTACGAGCAGTACTTC

abundance: NA
j_gene: TRBJ2-7
d_gene: NA
v_gene: TRBV28
CDR3aa: CASLGSTIYEQYF
CDR3nt: TGTGCCAGCCTCGGGAGTACTATTTACGAGCAGTACTTC

abundance: few
j_gene: TRBJ2-3
d_gene: TRBD2
v_gene: TRBV20-1
CDR3aa: CSTRAGTSGTDTQYF
CDR3nt: TGCAGTACTAGAGCCGGGACTAGCGGCACAGATACGCAGTATTTT

abundance: NA
j_gene: TRBJ2-5
d_gene: NA
v_gene: TRBV7-8
CDR3aa: CASSLGGRTAGETQYF
CDR3nt: TGTGCCAGCAGCTTAGGGGGGAGGACAGCTGGAGAGACCCAGTACTTC

abundance: many
j_gene: TRBJ2-3
d_gene: NA
v_gene: TRBV7-2
CDR3aa: CASSLGLFTNTQYF
CDR3nt: TGTGCCAGCAGCTTAGGTCTATTCACGAATACGCAGTATTTT

abundance: NA
j_gene: TRBJ2-3
d_gene: NA
v_gene: TRBV5-1
CDR3aa: CASSPGTLADTQYF
CDR3nt: TGCGCCAGCAGCCCTGGGACCTTAGCAGATACGCAGTATTTT

abundance: NA
j_gene: TRBJ2-7
d_gene: TRBD2
v_gene: TRBV7-2
CDR3aa: CASSLDTSGGAVEQYF
CDR3nt: TGTGCCAGCAGCTTGGACACTAGCGGGGGGGCCGTTGAGCAGTACTTC

abundance: NA
j_gene: TRBJ2-5
d_gene: TRBD2
v_gene: TRBV7-3
CDR3aa: CASSLRGGTAETQYF
CDR3nt: TGTGCCAGCAGCTTACGGGGGGGAACCGCAGAGACCCAGTACTTC

abundance: few
j_gene: TRBJ2-7
d_gene: NA
v_gene: TRBV10-3
CDR3aa: CAISDGQRAGYF
CDR3nt: TGTGCCATCAGTGACGGCCAGAGGGCCGGGTACTTC

abundance: NA
j_gene: TRBJ2-2
d_gene: TRBD1
v_gene: TRBV20-1
CDR3aa: CSAETTRQGAFTGELFF
CDR3nt: TGCAGTGCGGAGACCACCCGACAGGGGGCGTTCACCGGGGAGCTGTTTTTT

abundance: few
j_gene: TRBJ2-5
d_gene: NA
v_gene: TRBV7-2
CDR3aa: CASSLGRAYQETQYF
CDR3nt: TGTGCCAGCAGCTTAGGCAGGGCGTACCAAGAGACCCAGTACTTC

abundance: NA
j_gene: TRBJ2-7
d_gene: TRBD1
v_gene: TRBV20-1
CDR3aa: CSAPSDRGLYEQYF
CDR3nt: TGCAGTGCTCCATCGGACAGGGGGCTATACGAGCAGTACTTC